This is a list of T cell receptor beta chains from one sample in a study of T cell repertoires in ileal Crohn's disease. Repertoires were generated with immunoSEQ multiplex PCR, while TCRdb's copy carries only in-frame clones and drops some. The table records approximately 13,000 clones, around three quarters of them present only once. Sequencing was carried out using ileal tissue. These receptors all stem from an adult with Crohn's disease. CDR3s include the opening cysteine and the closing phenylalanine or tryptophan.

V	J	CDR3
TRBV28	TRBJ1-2	CASSWGPGYTF
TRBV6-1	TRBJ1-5	CASSAMTGSNQPQHF
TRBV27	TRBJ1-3	CASGPAQRGNTIYF
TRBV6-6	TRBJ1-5	CASSPWRGGSQPQHF
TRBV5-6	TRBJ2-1	CASSLGQGSHNEQFF
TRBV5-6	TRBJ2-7	CASSLTGVEQYF
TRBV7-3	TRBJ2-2	CASSSSVGELFF
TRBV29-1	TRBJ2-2	CSVEGGGTGELFF
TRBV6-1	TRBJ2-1	CASSAVTSGGNEQFF
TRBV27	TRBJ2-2	CASSLRGLNTGELFF
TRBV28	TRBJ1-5	CASRSESQPQHF
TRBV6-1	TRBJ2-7	CASSETVADEQYF
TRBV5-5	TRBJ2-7	CASSLAAGTGSYEQYF
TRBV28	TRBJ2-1	CASTVGPGEGEQFF
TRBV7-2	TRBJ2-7	CASSSLGQGNYEQYF
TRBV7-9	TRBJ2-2	CASSLKNTGELFF
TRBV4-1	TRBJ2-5	CASSPDPRGREKTQYF
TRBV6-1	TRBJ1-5	CASRQDRSNQPQHF
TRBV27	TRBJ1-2	CASSSAMRKGYTF
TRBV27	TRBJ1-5	CASSLRGGGNQPQHF
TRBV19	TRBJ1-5	CASKNNINQPQHF
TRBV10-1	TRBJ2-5	CASSERAGRTQYF
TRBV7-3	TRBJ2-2	CASSQSRSWGETGELFF
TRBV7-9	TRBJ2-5	CASSWGLGSQYF
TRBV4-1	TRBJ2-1	CASSQGQGVFNEQFF
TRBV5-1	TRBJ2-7	CASSIIPPGQGAKLEGDEQYF
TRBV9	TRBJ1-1	CASGKHQNTEAFF
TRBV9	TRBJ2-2	CASSVGGGGWSTGELFF
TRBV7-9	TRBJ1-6	CASSLGGLGTENSPLHF
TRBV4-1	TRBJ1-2	CASSREVANYGYTF
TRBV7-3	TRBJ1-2	CASSLKHRAGYTF
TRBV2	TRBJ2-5	CASSVETGLRETQYF
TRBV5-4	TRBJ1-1	CASSSGTDRGPRIAFF
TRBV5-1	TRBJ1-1	CASTTSGSPNTEAFF
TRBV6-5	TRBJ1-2	CASTGRGTKFYGYTF
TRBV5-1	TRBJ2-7	CASSLDGTETYEQYF
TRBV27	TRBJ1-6	CASSLDSRNNSPLHF
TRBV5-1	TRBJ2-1	CASSLAGPNNEQFF
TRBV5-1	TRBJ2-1	CASSLAVRTSGGPAYNEQFF
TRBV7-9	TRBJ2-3	CATRTSSTDTQYF
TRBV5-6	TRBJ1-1	CASSQVGHPEAFF
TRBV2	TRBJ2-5	CASSAIGGSQETQYF
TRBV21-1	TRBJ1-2	CASSKGERDKSLPNYGYTF
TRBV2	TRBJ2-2	CASTTSGEITGELFF
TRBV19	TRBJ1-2	CASSITGRGYTF
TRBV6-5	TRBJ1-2	CASSRQGDYGYTF
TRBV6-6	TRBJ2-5	CASSYPAGTQYF
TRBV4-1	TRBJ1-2	CASSQHEFNYGYTF
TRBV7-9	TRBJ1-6	CASSLGWNNSPLHF
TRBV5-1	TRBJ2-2	CASSLEGRLNTGELFF
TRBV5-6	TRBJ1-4	CASSSKRQGLNEKLFF
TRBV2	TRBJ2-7	CASSGYLEQYF
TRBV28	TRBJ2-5	CASEKTGAGETQYF
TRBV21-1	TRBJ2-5	CARTNPTSGVQETQYF
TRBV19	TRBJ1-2	CASSIDRGTYGYTF